Following are 13 T cell receptor beta chains from one sample sequenced in a study of shared clonotypes between healthy human individuals. Clones were read by immunoSEQ multiplex PCR, and TCRdb kept only the in-frame ones, dropping some. The sample has about 960,000 clones; less than 85% are singletons. The sequencing input was memory CD4+ T cells sorted from blood. Subset: CD45RA-negative fraction. All receptors come from a young man in good health.

The V call is TRBV7-9, the J call TRBJ2-3; unclear D gene. V was cut by 1 base and J by 4 bases, with 12 bases left in between. Germline CDR1 is SEHNR and CDR2 is FQNEAQ (reference sequence). CDR3 size: 15 residues. In DNA form, the CDR3 reads TGTGCCAGCAGCTTAGGATATGCTAGTTCAGATACGCAGTATTTT. Protein sequence: CASSLGYASSDTQYF. Complete variable domain (other parts from reference TRBV7-9 and TRBJ2-3): DTGVSQNPRHKITKRGQNVTFRCDPISEHNRLYWYRQTLGQGPEFLTYFQNEAQLEKSRLLSDRFSAERPKGSFSTLEIQRTEQGDSAMYLCASSLGYASSDTQYFGPGTRLTVL.

The chain uses TRBV7-2 and TRBJ1-3, with D uncertain. This CDR3 spans 15 amino acids. Trimming shortened V by 1 base and J by 3 bases, and 10 bases separated the two germline ends. Germline V gene lookup returns CDR1 SGHTA and CDR2 FQGNSA. CDR3 region: CASSLGALDGNTIYF. DNA for the CDR3: TGTGCCAGCAGCTTAGGAGCCCTGGATGGAAACACCATATATTTT.

This clone was observed once. The gene calls are TRBV2 and TRBJ2-1; the match to TRBD2 covers 15 bases. CDR3 length equals 15 residues. The germline gives CDR1 SNHLY, CDR2 FYNNEI. V lost 8 bases to trimming and J lost 6 bases; unmatched junction nucleotides: 5. CDR3 DNA: TGTGCCAGCTTTACGGGACTAGCGGGGGGCAATGAGCAGTTCTTC. Residues: CASFTGLAGGNEQFF.

In regard to this clone: Its ends do not fully match the called genes, so a read error is possible. The V and J genes are TRBV5-6 and TRBJ2-4; D is possibly TRBD1 (6 bases). CDR3 length: 13 residues. The germline V gene encodes CDR1 SGHDT and CDR2 YYEEEE. DNA of the CDR3: TGTGCCAGCAGCAACCTACAGGGCTCCCCGGATCTCTTC. It codes for CASSNLQGSPDLF.

The chain couples TRBV2 to TRBJ2-6; D remains unclear. The CDR3 has 15 residues. CDR1 is SNHLY and CDR2 is FYNNEI in the germline V gene. Trimming removed 6 bases from V and 0 bases from J, with 9 bases in between. The CDR3 sequence is CASRIASSGANVLTF. Here the CDR3 DNA reads TGTGCCAGCAGGATTGCGAGCTCTGGGGCCAACGTCCTGACTTTC.

This sequence joins TRBV5-1 and TRBJ1-1; D is undetermined. CDR3 length equals 15 residues. Germline V CDR1 and CDR2: SGHRS, YFSETQ. Trimming shortened V by 4 bases and J by 5 bases, and 18 bases separated the two germline ends. The CDR3: CASSTGRSQRTEAFF. The DNA of the CDR3 is TGCGCCAGCAGCACCGGTAGGTCGCAGAGGACTGAAGCTTTCTTT. Together with reference TRBV5-1 and TRBJ1-1, the CDR3 gives the full variable domain: KAGVTQTPRYLIKTRGQQVTLSCSPISGHRSVSWYQQTPGQGLQFLFEYFSETQRNKGNFPGRFSGRQFSNSRSEMNVSTLELGDSALYLCASSTGRSQRTEAFFGQGTRLTVV.

The chain uses TRBV18 and TRBJ1-3, with D tentatively TRBD1 (6 bases). Trimming cost V 5 bases and J 2 bases, with 13 bases left between them. Germline V gives CDR1 KGHSH, CDR2 LQKENI. This CDR3 has 15 amino acids. The CDR3 region has the DNA TGTGCCAGCTCAGCCTCAGGGGCGCCTGGAAACACCATATATTTT. It specifies CASSASGAPGNTIYF.

The J gene is TRBJ2-5, the V gene TRBV7-2, with D uncertain. The J call may be wrong; the DNA end is better matched by TRBJ2-7. CDR3 length: 12 amino acids. The germline V gene encodes CDR1 SGHTA and CDR2 FQGNSA. CDR3 nucleotides: TGTGCCAGCAGCTTAGTCCCATACGAGCAGTACTTC. It encodes CASSLVPYEQYF.

V and J are TRBV11-2 and TRBJ1-6; 7 nucleotides line up with TRBD1. This CDR3 has 15 amino acids. V was pared by 1 base and J by 7 bases, with 4 bases of the junction left unmatched. Germline CDR1 is SGHAT and CDR2 is FQNNGV. In nucleotides, the CDR3 is TGTGCCAGCAGCTTAGTAGGGACAGTCAATTCACCCCTCCACTTT. Encoded protein: CASSLVGTVNSPLHF.

The genes are TRBV27 and TRBJ2-7; D gene unclear. The CDR3 is 11 residues long. V was shortened by 11 bases and J by 4 bases, with 12 bases between the two germline ends. Per the germline V gene, CDR1 is MNHEY and CDR2 is SMNVEV (reference sequence). CDR3 DNA: TGTGCCGCATGTCGAGATTACGAGCAGTACTTC. This sequence encodes CAACRDYEQYF.

This chain uses TRBV18 with TRBJ2-5, with unresolved D. The CDR3 has 11 residues. Germline V gives CDR1 KGHSH, CDR2 LQKENI. Trimming shortened V by 3 bases and J by 5 bases, and 4 bases separated the two germline ends. The CDR3, as DNA: TGTGCCAGCTCACCGATCGAGACCCAGTACTTC. Amino acid sequence: CASSPIETQYF.

The rearrangement uses TRBV29-1 and TRBJ2-1; no definite D call. Germline loops: CDR1 SQVTM, CDR2 ANQGSEA. V was cut by 2 bases and J by 1 base, with 9 bases left in between. CDR3 length: 14 residues. CDR3 sequence (DNA): TGCAGCGTTGAAACACAGCTATCCTACAATGAGCAGTTCTTC. Its translation: CSVETQLSYNEQFF.

This clone was observed a single time. V gene TRBV7-2 combines with J gene TRBJ2-7, with 7 bases lining up with TRBD2. Germline assignment: CDR1 SGHTA and CDR2 FQGNSA. Trimming removed 1 base from V and 2 bases from J; junction bases left unmatched: 5. CDR3 size: 15 residues. In DNA form, the CDR3 reads TGTGCCAGCAGCTTAGGGACTAGGGGTACCTACGAGCAGTACTTC. As protein: CASSLGTRGTYEQYF.